Listed here is a single T cell receptor (beta chain). The entry originates in a study of T cell changes during pregnancy in multiple sclerosis. V was cut by 0 bases and J by 5 bases, with 13 bases left in between. Germline loops: CDR1 LGHNA, CDR2 YSLEER. The CDR3 covers 16 residues. Method: immunoSEQ multiplex PCR; TCRdb's copy keeps in-frame clones and lacks some. This repertoire shows 90,000 to 100,000 clones, around 93% found once; its top ten account for 2% to 2.5%. The clonotype originates from a female donor with multiple sclerosis, enrolled in a pregnancy study. Sequencing was performed on peripheral blood, taken in the third trimester of pregnancy. V and J are TRBV4-3 and TRBJ2-2; D is uncertain. The DNA of the CDR3 is TGCGCCAGCAGCCAAGATATGCTAGAGGATACCGGGGAGCTGTTTTTT. This translates into CASSQDMLEDTGELFF.